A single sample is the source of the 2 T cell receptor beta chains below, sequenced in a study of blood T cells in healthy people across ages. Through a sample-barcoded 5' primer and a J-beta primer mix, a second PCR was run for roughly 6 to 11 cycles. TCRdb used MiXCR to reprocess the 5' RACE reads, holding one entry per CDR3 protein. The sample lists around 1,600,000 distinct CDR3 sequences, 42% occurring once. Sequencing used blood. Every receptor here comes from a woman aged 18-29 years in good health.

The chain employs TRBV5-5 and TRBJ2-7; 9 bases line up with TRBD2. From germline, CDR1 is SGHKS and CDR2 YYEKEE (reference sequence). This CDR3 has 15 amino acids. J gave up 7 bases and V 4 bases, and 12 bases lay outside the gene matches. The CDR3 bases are TGTGCCAGCAGCCCTAGGGCGGGAGGGCCGTTTGAGCAGTACTTC. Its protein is CASSPRAGGPFEQYF. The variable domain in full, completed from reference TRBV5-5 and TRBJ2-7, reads DAGVTQSPTHLIKTRGQQVTLRCSPISGHKSVSWYQQVLGQGPQFIFQYYEKEERGRGNFPDRFSARQFPNYSSELNVNALLLGDSALYLCASSPRAGGPFEQYFGPGTRLTVT.

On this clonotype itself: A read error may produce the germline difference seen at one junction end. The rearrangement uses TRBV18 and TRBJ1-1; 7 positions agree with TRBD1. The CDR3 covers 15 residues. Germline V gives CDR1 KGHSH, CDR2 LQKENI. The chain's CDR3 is CASSKKQGMNTEAFF. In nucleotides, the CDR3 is TGTGCCAGCTCAAAAAAACAGGGGATGAATACTGAAGCTTTCTTT.